This T cell receptor (beta chain) is from a study of control samples from healthy donors and cancer patients. A word on this clone: The identical CDR3 is also encoded by other nucleotide sequences in the sample.

The table came from immunoSEQ multiplex PCR; TCRdb's copy has only in-frame clones and leaves some out. In the table there are 100,000 or so clones, 90% to 95% of which are singletons. There are 15 residues in the CDR3. Trimming at V came to 2 bases and at J to 0 bases, leaving 0 bases not matched to a gene. Germline values: CDR1 SNHLY, CDR2 FYNNEI. This sequence was found in a woman in her 30s in good health. Source material: blood. The V gene is TRBV2, the J gene TRBJ1-5; 8 bases are a match to TRBD1. CDR3 coding DNA: TGTGCCAGCAGTGAACAGGGGGCTAGCAATCAGCCCCAGCATTTT. It translates to CASSEQGASNQPQHF. The full variable domain, with the rest looked up from reference TRBV2 and TRBJ1-5, is EPEVTQTPSHQVTQMGQEVILRCVPISNHLYFYWYRQILGQKVEFLVSFYNNEISEKSEIFDDQFSVERPDGSNFTLKIRSTKLEDSAMYFCASSEQGASNQPQHFGDGTRLSIL.